This T cell receptor beta chain was profiled in a study of cytomegalovirus exposure and HLA in healthy donors. Study-level findings and limits: In vitro, a few CMV-associated chains proved specific for CMV antigens.

Deletions cut 3 bases from V and 8 bases from J, with 14 bases between. CDR1 SGHDN and CDR2 FVKESK come from the germline V gene. The CDR3 consists of 14 residues. The protocol was immunoSEQ multiplex PCR, while the TCRdb copy is restricted to in-frame clones and leaves out a portion. The data contain more than 55,000 clones, roughly 89% of them singletons. A remark on this clone: No antigen is known for it.

The receptor's source is a woman aged 18 to 35 in good health and CMV-seronegative. What was sequenced was PBMCs. The rearrangement links TRBV14 to TRBJ1-3; D unresolved. CDR3 region: CASSQHFGSDTIYF. The CDR3 DNA is TGTGCCAGCAGCCAGCACTTCGGTTCGGACACCATATATTTT. The entire variable domain, with the rest obtained from reference TRBV14 and TRBJ1-3, is as follows: EAGVTQFPSHSVIEKGQTVTLRCDPISGHDNLYWYRRVMGKEIKFLLHFVKESKQDESGMPNNRFLAERTGGTYSTLKVQPAELEDSGVYFCASSQHFGSDTIYFGEGSWLTVV.